The 27 T cell receptor beta chains reported below all come from one sample, sequenced in a study of tumor-infiltrating lymphocytes in localized non-small cell lung cancer. The method was immunoSEQ multiplex PCR; TCRdb's version includes in-frame clones alone and lacks a portion of them. Counted here are about 12,000 clones, 78% occurring once; the ten biggest clones make up approximately 4.5%. The specimen sequenced was lung tumor tissue. These receptors originate from a human donor with non-small cell lung cancer.

The chain combines TRBV9 with TRBJ1-2; 7 positions match TRBD1. V trimming: 3 bases; J trimming: 8 bases; junction bases outside the gene matches: 13. This CDR3 spans 15 amino acids. In germline, CDR1 is SGDLS, CDR2 YYNGEE. The CDR3 here is CASSGRSTGAGGYTF. CDR3 nucleotide sequence: TGTGCCAGCAGCGGACGGTCAACAGGGGCTGGGGGCTACACCTTC.

V is TRBV7-8 and J is TRBJ2-5; no clear D gene. This CDR3 has 14 residues. Germline CDR1 is SGHVS and CDR2 is FQNEAQ. V dropped 1 base and J dropped 4 bases, with 10 bases sitting between them. The CDR3 coding sequence is TGTGCCAGCAGCTTAGGAGGTTCTCGAGAGACCCAGTACTTC. Its translation is CASSLGGSRETQYF.

The chain combines TRBV6-5 with TRBJ2-7, with 9 bases matching TRBD1. J gave up 2 bases and V 6 bases, and 5 bases lay outside the gene matches. CDR3 length: 14 residues. Germline V gives CDR1 MNHEY, CDR2 SVGAGI. The CDR3 spells CASSSTGGTYEQYF. The CDR3 bases are TGTGCCAGCAGCTCGACAGGGGGGACCTACGAGCAGTACTTC.

The genes are TRBV7-9 and TRBJ2-5; a weak D match, TRBD1 (5 bases). Germline CDR1 and CDR2: SEHNR and FQNEAQ (reference sequence). V was trimmed by 4 bases and J by 2 bases, leaving 11 bases between them. The CDR3 runs to 14 residues. CDR3 loop: CASSWGLLQETQYF. The DNA for the CDR3 is TGTGCCAGCAGCTGGGGCCTTCTGCAAGAGACCCAGTACTTC.

The V and J genes are TRBV6-6 and TRBJ2-2; the match to TRBD1 covers 8 bases. The CDR3 runs to 14 residues. Germline loops: CDR1 MNHNY, CDR2 SVGAGI (reference sequence). The J segment lost 4 bases and the V segment lost 6 bases, leaving 4 bases of the junction unmatched. The CDR3 sequence is CASRHTGGTGELFF. For the CDR3, the DNA is TGTGCCAGCAGGCATACAGGGGGCACCGGGGAGCTGTTTTTT.

This chain joins TRBV7-2 and TRBJ1-6; D perhaps matches TRBD1 (5 bases). From germline, CDR1 is SGHTA and CDR2 FQGNSA. The CDR3 runs 17 residues. Trimming took off 1 base at V and 4 bases at J, with 14 bases between the two ends. The CDR3 is CASSLGQGGYYNSPLHF. In DNA form, the CDR3 reads TGTGCCAGCAGCTTAGGGCAGGGAGGGTATTATAATTCACCCCTCCACTTT.

The chain carries TRBV5-1 and TRBJ2-2; D is uncertain. CDR1 SGHRS and CDR2 YFSETQ come from the germline V gene. V was shortened by 0 bases and J by 7 bases, with 13 bases between the two germline ends. This CDR3 region has 15 residues. CDR3: CASSLAGERGGELFF. CDR3 nucleotides: TGCGCCAGCAGCTTGGCCGGAGAAAGAGGCGGGGAGCTGTTTTTT.

This rearrangement joins TRBV9 to TRBJ2-3; TRBD2 matches 7 bases. Per the germline V gene, CDR1 is SGDLS and CDR2 is YYNGEE. CDR3 length: 16 amino acids. V shed 3 bases and J 6 bases; nucleotides not matched to a gene: 13. CDR3 in DNA: TGTGCCAGCAGCGCCAGGTCCTGGACTAGTCCCGATACGCAGTATTTT. Its translation: CASSARSWTSPDTQYF.

A single count supports this clone. This chain uses TRBV7-9 with TRBJ2-2; 8 positions match TRBD2. Trimming cost V 7 bases and J 6 bases; bases outside gene matches: 13. Germline-derived CDR1 and CDR2 are SEHNR and FQNEAQ (reference sequence). CDR3 length: 16 residues. This CDR3 is CASKSGRYSGPGELFF. CDR3 coding DNA: TGTGCCAGCAAAAGCGGGAGATATAGCGGGCCCGGGGAGCTGTTTTTT.

The chain has TRBV7-9 and TRBJ1-4; a weak D match, TRBD1 (5 bases). Trimming pared 2 bases from V and 4 bases from J, leaving 8 bases between. This CDR3 comprises 14 residues. In germline, CDR1 is SEHNR, CDR2 FQNEAQ (reference sequence). The CDR3 sequence is CASSLMGGNEKLFF. As DNA, the CDR3 is TGTGCCAGCAGCTTAATGGGGGGTAATGAAAAACTGTTTTTT.

The CDR3 sequence is CASSPVDLAKNIQYF. In nucleotides, the CDR3 is TGTGCCAGCAGTCCGGTAGACTTAGCCAAAAACATTCAGTACTTC. The V gene is TRBV28, the J gene TRBJ2-4; no definite D call. Germline V gives CDR1 MDHEN, CDR2 SYDVKM. The CDR3 extends over 15 amino acids. V lost 5 bases and J lost 0, with 11 bases in between.

The chain is built from TRBV27 and TRBJ2-1; TRBD2 agrees at 10 bases. Germline V gene sequence: CDR1 MNHEY, CDR2 SMNVEV (reference sequence). V shed 0 bases and J 6 bases; nucleotides not matched to a gene: 2. The CDR3 sequence is 15 residues long. DNA for the CDR3: TGTGCCAGCAGTTTATCGTGGACTAGCGGCAATGAGCAGTTCTTC. Amino acids: CASSLSWTSGNEQFF.

The table lists this clone with a few counts. The chain has TRBV6-1 and TRBJ2-5; D is possibly TRBD1 (6 bases). The germline V gene has CDR1 MNHNS and CDR2 SASEGT. Between the trimmed V and J ends, which lost 7 bases and 5 bases, there was a span of 17 bases. The CDR3 runs to 14 residues. Here the CDR3 reads CASNPLRGSETQYF. CDR3 nucleotides: TGTGCCAGCAATCCCCTCAGGGGATCGGAGACCCAGTACTTC.

The chain has TRBV15 and TRBJ1-1; D possibly corresponds to TRBD1 (5 bases). Trimming took off 2 bases at V and 0 bases at J, with 13 bases between the two ends. Per the germline V gene, CDR1 is LNHNV and CDR2 is YYDKDF (reference sequence). The CDR3 has 16 residues. CDR3 bases: TGTGCCACCAGCAGACCTCAAACAGGTTTGAACACTGAAGCTTTCTTT. Amino acids: CATSRPQTGLNTEAFF. The full variable domain, in which reference TRBV15 and TRBJ1-1 provide the parts outside the CDR3, is DAMVIQNPRYQVTQFGKPVTLSCSQTLNHNVMYWYQQKSSQAPKLLFHYYDKDFNNEADTPDNFQSRRPNTSFCFLDIRSPGLGDTAMYLCATSRPQTGLNTEAFFGQGTRLTVV.

In DNA form, the CDR3 reads TGTGCCAGCAGCTTAGGGGCTATCAGCGCGGTCGGGGAGCTGTTTTTT. Translated: CASSLGAISAVGELFF. The V and J genes are TRBV7-8 and TRBJ2-2; D ambiguous. This CDR3 contains 16 residues. With 1 base removed from V and 7 bases from J, the gap between germline ends came to 16 bases. CDR1 and CDR2 from the germline V gene are SGHVS and FQNEAQ.

The gene calls are TRBV7-2 and TRBJ2-7; 9 positions agree with TRBD2. V was pared by 8 bases and J by 3 bases, with 2 bases of the junction left unmatched. The CDR3 is made up of 12 amino acids. The germline V gene has CDR1 SGHTA and CDR2 FQGNSA. This CDR3 reads CASRSGSYEQYF. CDR3 DNA: TGTGCCAGCCGTAGCGGGAGCTACGAGCAGTACTTC.

The count of this clone is one. J is TRBJ2-3 and V is TRBV18, with 9 bases fitting TRBD2. The CDR3 runs 16 residues. In germline, CDR1 is KGHSH, CDR2 LQKENI. J gave up 2 bases and V 3 bases, and 6 bases lay outside the gene matches. In nucleotides, the CDR3 is TGTGCCAGCTCACCCAACGGACTAGCGCACACAGATACGCAGTATTTT. Its translation: CASSPNGLAHTDTQYF.

This rearrangement joins TRBV2 to TRBJ1-2; 9 bases fit TRBD1. J lost 3 bases, V lost 5 bases, and 10 bases had no gene match. Germline-derived CDR1 and CDR2 are SNHLY and FYNNEI. The CDR3 is made up of 16 amino acids. The CDR3 nucleotides read TGTGCCAGCAGTTTCACGAGGGACAGGGACGACTATGGCTACACCTTC. Amino acid sequence: CASSFTRDRDDYGYTF.

The gene calls are TRBV6-1 and TRBJ1-2, with 7 positions matching TRBD1. V was clipped by 6 bases and J by 7 bases; unmatched bases: 11. The CDR3 is 14 residues long. The germline V gene has CDR1 MNHNS and CDR2 SASEGT. The CDR3 DNA is TGTGCCAGCAGCAAGACAGGGCAATGGAGTGGCTACACCTTC. It is translated as CASSKTGQWSGYTF.

The rearrangement joins TRBV5-1 to TRBJ2-5; TRBD2 is a possible D gene (6 bases). The CDR3 runs to 14 residues. Between the trimmed V and J ends, which lost 4 bases and 4 bases, there was a span of 14 bases. CDR1 and CDR2 (germline): SGHRS, YFSETQ. The CDR3, as DNA: TGCGCCAGCAGCAGCGGGTGGACGGCAGAGACCCAGTACTTC. It yields the protein CASSSGWTAETQYF.

J is TRBJ2-1 and V is TRBV5-1; 11 bases are a match to TRBD2. Germline CDR1 SGHRS, CDR2 YFSETQ. V shed 7 bases, J shed 7 bases, and the junction held 10 bases outside the gene matches. CDR3 size: 15 residues. The CDR3 sequence: CASSRGGTSGNEQFF. The CDR3 DNA sequence: TGCGCCAGCTCTCGAGGGGGGACTAGCGGAAATGAGCAGTTCTTC. The complete variable domain, with remaining parts taken from reference TRBV5-1 and TRBJ2-1, reads KAGVTQTPRYLIKTRGQQVTLSCSPISGHRSVSWYQQTPGQGLQFLFEYFSETQRNKGNFPGRFSGRQFSNSRSEMNVSTLELGDSALYLCASSRGGTSGNEQFFGPGTRLTVL.

This clone was detected only a few times. The chain joins TRBV28 to TRBJ1-1; D is unclear. Trimming left V 6 bases short and J 0 bases short, with 14 bases between. Looked up from germline, CDR1 is MDHEN and CDR2 is SYDVKM. The CDR3 sequence is 15 residues long. CDR3 amino acids: CASRPSLGMNTEAFF. In DNA, the CDR3 is TGTGCCAGCAGGCCGTCGTTAGGTATGAACACTGAAGCTTTCTTT.

The sample holds a few counts of this clone. This rearrangement joins TRBV6-1 to TRBJ1-4; no clear D gene. The CDR3 length is 14 residues. With 1 base removed from V and 2 bases from J, the gap between germline ends came to 5 bases. Looked up from germline, CDR1 is MNHNS and CDR2 is SASEGT. DNA for the CDR3: TGTGCCAGCAGTGAAGTGGGGACTAATGAAAAACTGTTTTTT. Residues: CASSEVGTNEKLFF.

This chain uses TRBV5-1 with TRBJ1-5; D is unresolved. The CDR3 contains 15 residues. V was shortened by 0 bases and J by 3 bases, with 10 bases between the two germline ends. Looked up from germline, CDR1 is SGHRS and CDR2 is YFSETQ. Here the CDR3 reads CASSLGGIINQPQHF. Written as DNA, the CDR3 is TGCGCCAGCAGCTTGGGGGGAATTATCAATCAGCCCCAGCATTTT.

This chain joins TRBV6-6 and TRBJ1-2; no reliable D call. The CDR3 totals 13 residues. Germline lookup yields CDR1 MNHNY and CDR2 SVGAGI (reference sequence). V was clipped by 7 bases and J by 5 bases, with 14 bases between them. CDR3 bases: TGTGCCAGCAACTTTCCGGGCCTATATGGCTACACCTTC. It is translated as CASNFPGLYGYTF.

This clone was seen more than once but under ten times. The V and J genes are TRBV9 and TRBJ2-5; no clear D. The CDR3 has 16 residues. Trimming shortened V by 0 bases and J by 1 base, and 13 bases separated the two germline ends. Germline CDR1 is SGDLS and CDR2 is YYNGEE. The CDR3 region is CASSVGGIPFQETQYF. The DNA of the CDR3 is TGTGCCAGCAGCGTAGGAGGAATCCCGTTCCAAGAGACCCAGTACTTC.

This chain links TRBV19 with TRBJ1-6; D remains unclear. The ends were cut back, 9 bases at V and 8 bases at J, with 14 bases in the middle. Germline CDR1 is LNHDA and CDR2 is SQIVND (reference sequence). This CDR3 has 13 residues. This chain's CDR3 is CASRGGKDSPLHF. The CDR3 bases are TGTGCCAGCCGGGGAGGGAAGGATTCACCCCTCCACTTT.